Listed here is a single T cell receptor beta chain. This specimen belongs to a study of blood T cell repertoires in COVID-19. Background on the study: Collection of acute and convalescent COVID-19 samples took place in the United States, Italy and Spain. The cDNA or gDNA used as material had been derived from T cells, B-cell-depleted T cells, or PBMCs.

In the original workflow: Scientists estimated how many nucleated cells there were by amplifying reference gene primers. The repertoire was sequenced with immunoSEQ multiplex PCR; TCRdb's copy has only in-frame clones and lacks some. The DNA gave D and trimming, while V, J and clone size come from that table. The repertoire holds roughly 180,000 clones, with approximately 85% as singletons. Losses at the gene ends were 6 bases for V and 6 bases for J; bases not matched to a gene: 10. This CDR3 has 14 residues. Per the germline V gene, CDR1 is MGHDK and CDR2 is SYGVNS. The chain employs TRBV25-1 and TRBJ2-7; 8 bases map to TRBD1. The source is a woman aged 60 to 75 with acute or convalescent COVID-19. Sequencing was performed on peripheral blood. CDR3 DNA sequence: TGTGCCAGCAGGAGGGACAGGTCGTCGGGCGAGCAGTACTTC. The encoded protein is CASRRDRSSGEQYF.